The 6 T cell receptor beta chains given below trace back to one sample, sequenced in a study of blood T cell repertoires in COVID-19. Sequencing was performed with immunoSEQ multiplex PCR; in TCRdb, only in-frame clones are kept and a portion is missing. The sample lists about 230,000 clones; 70% to 90% were seen once. Source material: peripheral blood. These TCRs come from a woman aged 70-85 years with active or convalescent COVID-19.

This clone was seen once. The chain has TRBV7-3 and TRBJ1-2, with a tentative D call TRBD1 (6 bases). CDR1 and CDR2 from the germline V gene are SGHTA and FQGTGA. Trimming removed 6 bases from V and 1 base from J, with 24 bases in between. The CDR3 has 18 amino acids. CDR3 loop: CASSLRGGAGDFNYGYTF. The DNA for the CDR3 is TGTGCCAGCAGTCTAAGGGGAGGGGCAGGGGATTTTAACTATGGCTACACCTTC.

This clone was detected only a few times. The chain couples TRBV30 to TRBJ2-3; 15 bases align to TRBD2. V trimming: 4 bases; J trimming: 6 bases; junction bases outside the gene matches: 8. This CDR3 region has 16 residues. CDR1 and CDR2 (germline): GTSNPN, SVGIG (reference sequence). The CDR3 region is CAWTSGLAGGRDTQYF. CDR3 nucleotides: TGTGCCTGGACCTCGGGACTAGCGGGAGGTAGGGATACGCAGTATTTT.

The rearrangement uses TRBV2 and TRBJ1-5; TRBD1 aligns across 8 bases. Germline lookup yields CDR1 SNHLY and CDR2 FYNNEI. V was pared by 6 bases and J by 7 bases, with 5 bases of the junction left unmatched. The CDR3 loop spans 13 amino acids. The CDR3 coding sequence is TGTGCCAGCAGCTTACAGGGGGGGCAGCCCCAGCATTTT. This codes for CASSLQGGQPQHF.

The genes are TRBV18 and TRBJ2-3; maybe TRBD2 (6 bases). The CDR3 totals 16 residues. The germline gives CDR1 KGHSH, CDR2 LQKENI. V was clipped by 0 bases and J by 2 bases, with 12 bases between them. CDR3 protein: CASSPPSGSPTDTQYF. CDR3 coding DNA: TGTGCCAGCTCACCACCGTCCGGGAGTCCCACAGATACGCAGTATTTT.

The V and J genes are TRBV10-1 and TRBJ2-7; no reliable D call. With 5 bases removed from V and 0 bases from J, the gap between germline ends came to 8 bases. Germline assignment: CDR1 WNHNN and CDR2 SYGVQD (reference sequence). The CDR3 loop spans 13 amino acids. Written as DNA, the CDR3 is TGCGCCAGCAGTCGACTCAACTCCTACGAGCAGTACTTC. Amino acids: CASSRLNSYEQYF.

The chain recombines TRBV12-3 or TRBV12-4 with TRBJ2-7, with D maybe TRBD1 (5 bases). V gave up 5 bases and J gave up 3 bases, with 11 bases separating them. The CDR3 sequence is 13 residues long. CDR3 bases: TGTGCCAGCAGTCCAGGGCCCTACTACGAGCAGTACTTC. This translates into CASSPGPYYEQYF.